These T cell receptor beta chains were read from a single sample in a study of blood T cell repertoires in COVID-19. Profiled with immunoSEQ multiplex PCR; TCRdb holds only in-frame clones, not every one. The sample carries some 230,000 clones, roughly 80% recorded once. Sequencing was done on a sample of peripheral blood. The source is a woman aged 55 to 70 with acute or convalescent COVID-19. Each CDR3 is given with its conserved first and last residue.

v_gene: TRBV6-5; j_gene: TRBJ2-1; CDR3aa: CASSYSMAGTYNEQFF
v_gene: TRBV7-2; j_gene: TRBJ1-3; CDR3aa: CASSMTEFSLSGNTIYF
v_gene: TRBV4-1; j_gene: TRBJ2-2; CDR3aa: CASSRLGQGNTGELFF
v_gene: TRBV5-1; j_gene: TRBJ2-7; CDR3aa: CASSVRDASLYEQYF
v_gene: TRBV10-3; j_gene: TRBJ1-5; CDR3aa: CAISESTGTNQPQHF
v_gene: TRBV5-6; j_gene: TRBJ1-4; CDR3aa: CASSRTFGQGGEKLFF
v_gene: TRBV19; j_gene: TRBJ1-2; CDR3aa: CASRNGQGNYGYTF
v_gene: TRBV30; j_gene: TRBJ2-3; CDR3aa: CAWSVEGGTDTQYF
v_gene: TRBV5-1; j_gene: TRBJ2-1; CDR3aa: CASSLTGQGAANEQFF
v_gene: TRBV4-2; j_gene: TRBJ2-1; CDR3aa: CASSPQRLAGGFNEQFF
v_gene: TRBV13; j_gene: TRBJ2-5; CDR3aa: CASSLPGVRETQYF